This passage covers 30 T cell receptor beta chains from one sample sequenced in a study of T cell clonality in common variable immunodeficiency. The method was immunoSEQ multiplex PCR; TCRdb's version includes in-frame clones alone and lacks a portion of them. The sample offers approximately 81,000 clones and no singletons, the top ten holding around 0.82%. Sequenced: peripheral blood mononuclear cells. These receptors were taken from a person aged 18 to 75 in good health.

By share of the sample, this clone is medium-sized. Coverage ceases 3 residues before the CDR3 finishes, and the germline J gene fills in the end. The rearrangement joins TRBV4-2 to TRBJ2-6; 9 bases match TRBD1. Germline assignment: CDR1 LGHNA and CDR2 YNFKEQ. V was pared by 4 bases and J by 4 bases, with 17 bases of the junction left unmatched. The CDR3 loop spans 20 amino acids. CDR3 protein: CASSPQGGTGSLQGANVLTF. The CDR3 DNA, read in part, is TGTGCCAGCAGCCCGCAGGGGGGGACAGGGAGTCTGCAGGGGGCCAACGTC.

In this sample, this clone turned up many times. The read stops 3 residues short of the end of the CDR3; the missing end is completed from the germline J gene. V gene TRBV20-1 combines with J gene TRBJ1-5, with TRBD1 identical over 7 bases. Germline-derived CDR1 and CDR2 are DFQATT and SNEGSKA (reference sequence). This CDR3 is 16 amino acids long. J lost 2 bases, V lost 0 bases, and 7 bases had no gene match. The CDR3 sequence is CSARDEGTGGNQPQHF. The sequenced part of the CDR3 DNA is TGCAGTGCTAGAGATGAAGGAACAGGGGGCAATCAGCCC.

This clone was observed at least ten times. The sequence runs out 3 residues before the end of the CDR3; the remainder is reconstructed from the germline J gene. The rearrangement joins TRBV7-2 to TRBJ1-1, with a tentative D call TRBD1 (5 bases). The CDR3 runs 15 residues. Germline V gene lookup returns CDR1 SGHTA and CDR2 FQGNSA. The V gene lost 0 bases and the J gene lost 3 bases, with 11 bases spanning the gap. The CDR3 sequence: CASSLAAGEDTEAFF. The CDR3 DNA, read in part, is TGTGCCAGCAGCTTAGCCGCGGGGGAGGACACTGAA. The full variable domain, rest sourced from reference TRBV7-2 and TRBJ1-1, is GAGVSQSPSNKVTEKGKDVELRCDPISGHTALYWYRQSLGQGLEFLIYFQGNSAPDKSGLPSDRFSAERTGGSVSTLTIQRTQQEDSAVYLCASSLAAGEDTEAFFGQGTRLTVV.

This clone was picked up many times. Read sequence stops 3 residues before the CDR3 end, and the germline J gene provides the missing end. The V call is TRBV6-4, the J call TRBJ2-5; 7 nucleotides match TRBD1. CDR1 and CDR2 (germline): MRHNA, SNTAGT. V was clipped by 4 bases and J by 4 bases; unmatched bases: 9. The CDR3 contains 15 residues. CDR3 bases read: TGTGCCAGCAGTGCTCGAGGGGGCGGAGGAGAGACC. This translates into CASSARGGGGET. The whole CDR3 sequence reads CASSARGGGGETQYF.

At least ten counts were recorded for this clone. The CDR3 end lies 3 residues beyond the end of the read and is filled in from the germline J gene. This rearrangement joins TRBV29-1 to TRBJ2-3; TRBD2 matches 9 bases. CDR3 length: 15 residues. Germline CDR1 reads SQVTM; CDR2 reads ANQGSEA. V was clipped by 3 bases and J by 2 bases; unmatched bases: 6. The sequenced part of the CDR3 DNA is TGCAGCGTTGAGAGACTAGCGGACCTCACAGATACG. The encoded protein is CSVERLADLTDT. The whole CDR3 sequence is CSVERLADLTDTQYF.

This clone was counted at least ten times. Read sequence stops 3 residues before the CDR3 end, and the germline J gene provides the missing end. The gene calls are TRBV6-2 or TRBV6-3 and TRBJ2-7; TRBD1 agrees at 8 bases. Losses at the gene ends were 6 bases for V and 3 bases for J; bases not matched to a gene: 7. The CDR3 is 14 amino acids. Germline V gene data show CDR1 as MNHEY and CDR2 as SVGEGT. CDR3 DNA (partial): TGTGCCAGCAGCTACGAACAGGGGGGCTACGAG. It codes for CASSYEQGGYE. The full CDR3 protein reads CASSYEQGGYEQYF.

This clone was seen ten or more times. The read halts 3 residues ahead of the CDR3 end, with the missing end drawn from the germline J gene. This chain joins TRBV5-6 and TRBJ2-7, with TRBD1 as a possible D gene (6 bases). Per the germline V gene, CDR1 is SGHDT and CDR2 is YYEEEE. Trimming took off 3 bases at V and 4 bases at J, with 17 bases between the two ends. This CDR3 is 15 amino acids long. This CDR3 reads CASSSGPRQEYEQYF. The part of the CDR3 DNA that was read is TGTGCCAGCAGCTCGGGGCCGAGACAGGAGTACGAG.

The table lists this clone with many counts. The CDR3 end falls 3 residues outside the read, so it is completed with the germline J gene. The J gene is TRBJ2-2, the V gene TRBV6-1, with D maybe TRBD1 (5 bases). This CDR3 is built from 16 residues. Germline CDR1 is MNHNS and CDR2 is SASEGT. The ends were cut back, 2 bases at V and 0 bases at J, with 10 bases in the middle. The chain's CDR3 is CASSELQAANTGELFF. CDR3 bases read: TGTGCCAGCAGTGAATTACAGGCCGCGAACACCGGGGAG.

This clone was detected many times. The CDR3 goes on 3 residues after the read ends, and that part is filled in from the germline J gene. The V gene is TRBV20-1, the J gene TRBJ2-5; 7 bases are shared with TRBD1. This CDR3 spans 13 amino acids. Germline CDR1 DFQATT, CDR2 SNEGSKA (reference sequence). V lost 5 bases to trimming and J lost 2 bases; unmatched junction nucleotides: 5. CDR3 bases read: TGCAGTGCTCCAAGACAGGGTCAAGAGACC. Its protein product is CSAPRQGQET. The full CDR3 is CSAPRQGQETQYF.

This clone has at least ten counts. The sequence runs out 3 residues before the end of the CDR3; the remainder is reconstructed from the germline J gene. V and J are TRBV20-1 and TRBJ2-7; 8 bases fit TRBD2. The CDR3 totals 15 residues. Germline V gives CDR1 DFQATT, CDR2 SNEGSKA (reference sequence). V gave up 4 bases and J gave up 2 bases; unmatched junction bases: 10. The sequenced part of the CDR3 DNA is TGCAGTGCTAACGGCGCAGCGGGAGTCACCTACGAG. This translates into CSANGAAGVTYE. The whole CDR3 sequence reads CSANGAAGVTYEQYF.

This clone showed up many times. The sequenced fragment ends 3 residues before the CDR3 boundary, so the rest is inferred from the germline J gene. The chain has TRBV7-3 and TRBJ2-2; 8 bases line up with TRBD1. Germline trimming cut 4 bases from V and 7 bases from J; bases unmatched to any gene: 11. Germline-derived CDR1 and CDR2 are SGHTA and FQGTGA. CDR3 length equals 16 residues. Partial CDR3 DNA: TGTGCCAGCAGCTCTTCAGGGGGCGCGAAGGTCGGGGAG. It is translated as CASSSSGGAKVGE. The complete CDR3 sequence is CASSSSGGAKVGELFF.

This clone has a count of ten or more. The read ends 3 residues shy of where the CDR3 ends; the end is completed using the germline J gene. The gene calls are TRBV19 and TRBJ1-2, with 10 bases aligning to TRBD1. The CDR3 is made up of 14 amino acids. The V segment lost 4 bases and the J segment 5 bases; nucleotides outside the gene matches: 4. Germline V CDR1 and CDR2: LNHDA, SQIVND (reference sequence). The chain's CDR3 is CASSTGTGDYGYTF. CDR3 DNA, as far as it was read: TGTGCCAGTAGTACCGGGACAGGGGATTATGGC.

This clone was picked up many times. This CDR3 reads CASSSTDTQYF. Partial CDR3 DNA: TGCGCCAGCAGTTCGACAGATACG. The chain uses TRBV23-1 and TRBJ2-3, with D uncertain. Coverage ceases 3 residues before the CDR3 finishes, and the germline J gene fills in the end. TRBV23-1 is classed as an ORF, of uncertain function. Between the trimmed V and J ends, which lost 5 bases and 3 bases, there was a span of 3 bases. There are 11 residues in the CDR3.

This clone was found many times. The CDR3 is cut off 3 residues early in the read; its end comes from the germline J gene. The chain carries TRBV20-1 and TRBJ1-6; D call uncertain. This CDR3 has 14 residues. The V end was cut by 6 bases, the J end by 6 bases, with 15 bases between. Germline assignment: CDR1 DFQATT and CDR2 SNEGSKA (reference sequence). CDR3 in amino acids: CSAVVAGFNSPLHF. The CDR3 DNA, read in part, is TGCAGTGCGGTCGTAGCGGGCTTTAATTCACCC.

In this sample, this clone turned up many times. The read falls 3 residues short of the CDR3 end, and the missing part is taken from the germline J gene. V and J are TRBV19 and TRBJ2-5, with a possible D match to TRBD1 (6 bases). The germline gives CDR1 LNHDA, CDR2 SQIVND (reference sequence). The CDR3 loop spans 13 amino acids. The ends were cut back, 5 bases at V and 3 bases at J, with 10 bases in the middle. The CDR3 loop reads CASSPDREETQYF. CDR3 bases read: TGTGCCAGTAGTCCGGACAGAGAAGAGACC.

This clone was counted at least ten times. The observed sequence ends 3 residues before the CDR3 terminus, with the missing tail filled in from the germline J gene. The chain carries TRBV19 and TRBJ1-1; D is ambiguous. The germline V gene encodes CDR1 LNHDA and CDR2 SQIVND (reference sequence). The CDR3 has 14 amino acids. Deletions cut 0 bases from V and 7 bases from J, with 12 bases between. The sequenced CDR3 bases are TGTGCCAGTAGTATAGATGTTCCTTCTAGTGAA. Translated: CASSIDVPSSE. The full CDR3 protein reads CASSIDVPSSEAFF.

In this sample, this clone turned up many times. Sequencing ends 3 residues short of the CDR3 end; the germline J gene provides the rest. The V gene is TRBV7-3, the J gene TRBJ1-5; 10 bases map to TRBD1. V lost 1 base and J lost 3; bases outside the gene matches: 12. CDR1 is SGHTA, CDR2 FQGTGA, per germline. The CDR3 extends over 19 amino acids. The CDR3 here is CASSLRGSGTGEYNQPQHF. CDR3 DNA (partial): TGTGCCAGCAGCTTAAGAGGGAGCGGGACAGGGGAATACAATCAGCCC.

This clone showed up many times. The read ends 3 residues early relative to the CDR3; the germline J gene fills the gap. The V gene is TRBV28, the J gene TRBJ2-7; 14 bases are shared with TRBD2. The V gene end was trimmed by 6 bases and the J gene end by 0 bases; junction bases not matched to a gene: 1. The germline CDR1 and CDR2 sequences are MDHEN and SYDVKM. The CDR3 totals 15 residues. Partial CDR3 DNA: TGTGCCAGCAGCGGGACTAGCGGGGGCTCCTACGAG. Its translation is CASSGTSGGSYE. The CDR3 in full is CASSGTSGGSYEQYF.

This clone came up many times. Coverage ceases 3 residues before the CDR3 finishes, and the germline J gene fills in the end. V and J are TRBV12-5 and TRBJ2-1, with D maybe TRBD2 (6 bases). CDR1 and CDR2 (germline): LGHNT, FRNRAP. CDR3 size: 20 residues. The germline V and J ends were trimmed by 4 bases and 3 bases, with 28 bases remaining between them. CDR3 DNA (partial): TGTGCTAGTGGTTCCCCCCGCCGCTTGCTTGGGGGGAGAAGCTACAATGAG. Protein: CASGSPRRLLGGRSYNE. The full CDR3 reads CASGSPRRLLGGRSYNEQFF.

This clone was recorded at least ten times. The read falls 3 residues short of the CDR3 end, and the missing part is taken from the germline J gene. V usage is TRBV5-1 and J usage is TRBJ2-5, with 13 bases aligning to TRBD2. Trimming cost V 1 base and J 1 base; bases outside gene matches: 13. From germline, CDR1 is SGHRS and CDR2 YFSETQ. The length of the CDR3 is 20 residues. The CDR3 bases that were read are TGCGCCAGCAGCTTGTATTCCGGGACTAGCGGGATAAGAGGCCAAGAGACC. It yields the protein CASSLYSGTSGIRGQET. The entire CDR3 sequence reads CASSLYSGTSGIRGQETQYF.

This clone was counted many times. The DNA ends 3 residues before the CDR3 does, and the rest of the CDR3 is filled in from the germline J gene. The J gene is TRBJ2-7, the V gene TRBV7-2; 10 bases line up with TRBD1. Germline V gene sequence: CDR1 SGHTA, CDR2 FQGNSA. The V and J ends lost 2 bases and 3 bases, in that order; junction bases with no gene match: 1. The CDR3 contains 14 residues. The CDR3: CASSLRTGGYEQYF. The DNA read from the CDR3 is TGTGCCAGCAGCTTACGGACAGGGGGCTACGAG.

This clone showed up many times. The DNA ends 3 residues before the CDR3 does, and the rest of the CDR3 is filled in from the germline J gene. The chain joins TRBV28 to TRBJ1-1, with 9 bases fitting TRBD1. This CDR3 has 16 residues. Germline loops: CDR1 MDHEN, CDR2 SYDVKM. J gave up 4 bases and V 6 bases, and 12 bases lay outside the gene matches. The part of the CDR3 DNA that was read is TGTGCCAGCAGGATCCCAACAGGGGGCGGGGGCACTGAA. This gives the protein CASRIPTGGGGTE. In full, the CDR3 is CASRIPTGGGGTEAFF.

There are many counts of this clone. The read ends 3 residues before the CDR3 terminus; that terminus is restored from the germline J gene. V gene TRBV7-2 combines with J gene TRBJ2-7; TRBD1 agrees at 9 bases. After removal of 5 bases from V and 6 bases from J, the junction contained 2 bases not matched to a gene. Germline CDR1 and CDR2: SGHTA and FQGNSA. This CDR3 region has 12 residues. The DNA read from the CDR3 is TGTGCCAGCAGCCCGGACAGGGGCGAG. Translation gives CASSPDRGE. The whole CDR3 region reads CASSPDRGEQYF.

This clone was detected many times. The CDR3 extends 3 residues past the end of the read, so its final part is completed from the germline J gene. This chain uses TRBV7-3 with TRBJ1-6, with 10 bases fitting TRBD1. Per the germline V gene, CDR1 is SGHTA and CDR2 is FQGTGA. J gave up 9 bases and V 5 bases, and 10 bases lay outside the gene matches. The CDR3 loop spans 16 amino acids. The CDR3 loop reads CASSLKGQGLSSPLHF. The part of the CDR3 DNA that was read is TGTGCCAGCAGCCTAAAGGGACAGGGGTTAAGTTCACCC.

There are a few counts of this clone. Read sequence stops 3 residues before the CDR3 end, and the germline J gene provides the missing end. V is TRBV7-2 and J is TRBJ2-7, with 9 bases matching TRBD2. Trimming removed 5 bases from V and 6 bases from J; junction bases left unmatched: 8. Germline CDR1 and CDR2: SGHTA and FQGNSA. The CDR3 length is 14 residues. CDR3 region: CASSPRRGGGEQYF. The sequenced part of the CDR3 DNA is TGTGCCAGCAGCCCCCGGCGCGGGGGGGGCGAG.

This clone was counted at least ten times. The read gets to within 3 residues of the CDR3 end, and the germline J gene fills in the rest. This chain links TRBV14 with TRBJ2-5, with 14 bases that match TRBD2. Germline trimming cut 4 bases from V and 4 bases from J; bases unmatched to any gene: 11. The CDR3 runs to 18 residues. CDR1 is SGHDN and CDR2 is FVKESK in the germline V gene. CDR3 sequence reads: CASSPGTSGRKGVETQYF. The covered CDR3 bases are TGTGCCAGCAGCCCAGGGACTAGCGGGAGAAAGGGGGTAGAGACC.

This clone was observed at least ten times. The CDR3 extends 3 residues past the end of the read, so its final part is completed from the germline J gene. This chain links TRBV13 with TRBJ2-2, with 8 bases matching TRBD2. Germline trimming cut 4 bases from V and 4 bases from J; bases unmatched to any gene: 8. Germline V lookup: CDR1 PRHDT, CDR2 FYEKMQ (reference sequence). The length of the CDR3 is 16 residues. CDR3 region: CASSSVREVVTGELFF. The CDR3 bases that were read are TGTGCCAGCAGCTCCGTGCGGGAGGTGGTCACCGGGGAG. The full variable domain, with the rest looked up from reference TRBV13 and TRBJ2-2, is AAGVIQSPRHLIKEKRETATLKCYPIPRHDTVYWYQQGPGQDPQFLISFYEKMQSDKGSIPDRFSAQQFSDYHSELNMSSLELGDSALYFCASSSVREVVTGELFFGEGSRLTVL.

This clone has a count of ten or more. The read ends 3 residues early relative to the CDR3; the germline J gene fills the gap. The chain couples TRBV6-2 or TRBV6-3 to TRBJ1-5, with D possibly matching TRBD1 (5 bases). CDR1 is MNHEY, CDR2 SVGEGT, per germline. The CDR3 runs to 17 residues. Between the trimmed V and J ends, which lost 2 bases and 5 bases, there was a span of 19 bases. The CDR3 region is CASSYGTTRGGHQPQHF. CDR3 bases read: TGTGCCAGCAGTTACGGTACAACGAGGGGAGGACATCAGCCC.

This clone was seen ten or more times. The CDR3 goes on 3 residues after the read ends, and that part is filled in from the germline J gene. V is TRBV7-2 and J is TRBJ1-5; D is undetermined. Deletions cut 9 bases from V and 0 bases from J, with 9 bases between. CDR3 length equals 13 residues. Germline V gene sequence: CDR1 SGHTA, CDR2 FQGNSA. The DNA read from the CDR3 is TGTGCCAGTTCAGATAATAGCAATCAGCCC. Translation: CASSDNSNQP. The entire CDR3 protein is CASSDNSNQPQHF. The full variable domain, in which reference TRBV7-2 and TRBJ1-5 provide the parts outside the CDR3, is GAGVSQSPSNKVTEKGKDVELRCDPISGHTALYWYRQSLGQGLEFLIYFQGNSAPDKSGLPSDRFSAERTGGSVSTLTIQRTQQEDSAVYLCASSDNSNQPQHFGDGTRLSIL.

This clone occurred many times. From the germline J gene comes the end of the CDR3, since the read stops 3 residues before it. J is TRBJ2-1 and V is TRBV6-2 or TRBV6-3; 12 bases fit TRBD2. The CDR3 is 14 residues long. Germline CDR1 reads MNHEY; CDR2 reads SVGEGT. The J segment lost 9 bases and the V segment lost 5 bases, leaving 5 bases of the junction unmatched. CDR3 protein: CASSQRGLAGEQFF. The DNA read from the CDR3 is TGTGCCAGCAGTCAAAGGGGACTAGCGGGTGAG.